This TCR beta chain was identified in a study of beta chain features in type 1 diabetes. Blood was collected once per donor into heparin, averaging about 110 mL. A CD45RO/CCR7/CD25/CD127/CD95/CD27 panel sorted naive, central memory, regulatory and stem cell-like memory CD4+ cells. Germline V gene data show CDR1 as MGHRA and CDR2 as YSYEKL. The CDR3 is 21 amino acids. V lost 0 bases and J lost 9; bases outside the gene matches: 21. Study results and limitations: Shortening that was moderate but significant affected the TCRB CDR3s of Type 1 diabetes patients in all four CD4+ subsets. Fewer insertions but more deletions were seen at VDJ junctions in type 1 diabetes patients.

Turning to this clone: Its matching antigen is unknown.

The authors reverse transcribed all of the isolated RNA, so sequencing captured expressed TCRB transcripts. Naive, central memory and regulatory T cell samples averaged approximately 3.8 million reads. Only in-frame clones appear in the TCRdb table, and some are missing; sequencing was by immunoSEQ multiplex PCR. The table has fewer than 350,000 clones, 15% seen once; the top ten hold about 0.014%. The chain has TRBV4-1 and TRBJ2-1, with TRBD2 matching 12 bases. Sequenced input: naive CD4+ T cells from blood. This TCR was sampled from a man between 18 and 35 years old with type 1 diabetes. CDR3 region: CASSQESTLFLAGGPRGEQFF. In DNA, the CDR3 is TGCGCCAGCAGCCAAGAGAGTACCCTTTTTCTAGCGGGAGGGCCAAGGGGTGAGCAGTTCTTC.